Listed below are T cell receptor beta chains from one sample, sequenced in a study of T-cell reconstitution after alpha-beta-depleted transplantation in children. TCRdb reanalysed the PCR reads using MiXCR and keeps one entry per CDR3 protein. The sample gives around 340,000 distinct CDR3 sequences, 13% of which show up once; around 4.5% is in the top ten. The material sequenced was PBMCs, taken from the stem cell graft. The origin of the receptors is a human donor who donated a stem cell graft to a child with Fanconi anemia. The CDR3 runs from the conserved cysteine through the conserved F or W. A D gene is named only where the DNA matches it firmly. Expanded clones are given a class, and other clones once, few, many or no size at all.

clone size: many
V gene: TRBV5-5
J gene: TRBJ2-1
D gene: NA
CDR3 protein: CASSLRWQQSLSARQFF

clone size: NA
V gene: TRBV4-2
J gene: TRBJ2-1
D gene: TRBD2
CDR3 protein: CASSQGVAGGLNEQFF

clone size: NA
V gene: TRBV7-2
J gene: TRBJ2-7
D gene: TRBD2
CDR3 protein: CASSLKRLAGVEQYF

clone size: NA
V gene: TRBV5-5
J gene: TRBJ2-7
D gene: NA
CDR3 protein: CASSFIADGEQYF

clone size: NA
V gene: TRBV29-1
J gene: TRBJ1-3
D gene: NA
CDR3 protein: CSVVTAGNTIYF

clone size: NA
V gene: TRBV6-2/TRBV6-3
J gene: TRBJ2-3
D gene: TRBD1
CDR3 protein: CASRRGQGATDTQYF

clone size: few
V gene: TRBV18
J gene: TRBJ2-5
D gene: TRBD1
CDR3 protein: CASSRQGAETQYF

clone size: few
V gene: TRBV12-3/TRBV12-4
J gene: TRBJ2-1
D gene: TRBD2
CDR3 protein: CASSERGSYNEQFF

clone size: NA
V gene: TRBV6-5
J gene: TRBJ2-6
D gene: NA
CDR3 protein: CASSYWRGPGANVLTF

clone size: many
V gene: TRBV27
J gene: TRBJ2-7
D gene: TRBD1
CDR3 protein: CASSSLTGPYEQYF